Listed below are T cell receptor beta chains from one sample, sequenced in a study of T cell repertoires in cytomegalovirus infection. Via MiXCR, TCRdb re-called the reads, giving one row per CDR3 protein. Seen here are under 300,000 distinct CDR3 sequences, approximately 15% observed once, and the top ten hold roughly half. The sequenced material came from CD8+ T cells from PBMCs. The receptors derive from a human donor in good health (CMV status not recorded). Some clones in this sample may be carry-over from other donors' samples. Each CDR3 is given with its conserved first and last residue. A D gene is named only where the DNA matches it firmly. Where a row states a size, it is once, few, many or the class of an expanded clone; other rows omit it.

TRBJ1-1 TRBD1 TRBV9 few CASSGRQGAGGTEAFF TGTGCCAGCAGCGGTCGCCAGGGGGCCGGTGGCACTGAAGCTTTCTTT
TRBJ2-1 NA TRBV11-2 NA CASSSSGPISNEQFF TGTGCCAGCAGCTCCTCCGGGCCAATTAGTAATGAGCAGTTCTTC
TRBJ2-5 TRBD1 TRBV7-9 few CASSADRDQETQYF TGTGCCAGCAGCGCCGACAGGGACCAAGAGACCCAGTACTTC
TRBJ2-3 NA TRBV25-1 many CASSRGSRTISILYTDTQYF TGTGCCAGCAGTAGAGGATCACGGACCATCTCAATCCTATACACAGATACGCAGTATTTT
TRBJ2-1 NA TRBV5-1 once CASSLISVWGEQFF TGCGCCAGCAGCTTGATTAGTGTTTGGGGGGAGCAGTTCTTC
TRBJ1-5 TRBD1 TRBV29-1 NA CSVGGQGSNQPQHF TGCAGCGTTGGAGGACAGGGTAGCAATCAGCCCCAGCATTTT
TRBJ2-1 NA TRBV13 few CASSPREGGRSYNEQFF TGTGCCAGCAGCCCTCGGGAAGGGGGAAGGTCCTACAATGAGCAGTTCTTC
TRBJ1-6 NA TRBV9 NA CASSVGFTESPLHF TGTGCCAGCAGCGTAGGATTCACGGAATCACCCCTCCACTTT
TRBJ2-7 TRBD1 TRBV20-1 few CSAKTGETYEQYF TGCAGTGCTAAGACAGGGGAAACCTACGAGCAGTACTTC
TRBJ2-2 TRBD2 TRBV4-3 NA CASSPEYRLAGRPGELFF TGCGCCAGCAGCCCCGAATACAGACTAGCGGGGAGACCCGGGGAGCTGTTTTTT
TRBJ1-2 TRBD1 TRBV10-3 NA CAIRAPQGAHGYTF TGTGCCATCAGGGCGCCCCAGGGGGCCCATGGCTACACCTTC
TRBJ1-6 NA TRBV27 few CASSLGPLYNSPLHF TGTGCCAGCAGTTTAGGACCACTCTATAATTCACCCCTCCACTTT
TRBJ2-7 TRBD1 TRBV29-1 few CSVEDPQGASYEQYF TGCAGCGTTGAAGATCCCCAGGGGGCCTCCTACGAGCAGTACTTC
TRBJ1-6 NA TRBV28 many CASSSSPSSYNSPLHF TGTGCCAGCAGTTCCAGTCCAAGCTCCTATAATTCACCCCTCCACTTT
TRBJ1-6 NA TRBV7-9 NA CASSSIIPQSPLHF TGTGCCAGCAGCTCCATAATTCCCCAGTCACCCCTCCACTTT
TRBJ2-5 TRBD1 TRBV28 few CASILARDRGLETQYF TGTGCCAGCATCTTAGCCCGGGACAGGGGGCTGGAGACCCAGTACTTC
TRBJ1-1 NA TRBV4-3 few CASSQDRGGLGLLAFF TGCGCCAGCAGCCAAGATCGAGGCGGTCTCGGGCTGTTAGCTTTCTTT
TRBJ2-7 NA TRBV20-1 NA CSARDPALPYEQYF TGCAGTGCTAGAGATCCAGCGCTACCTTACGAGCAGTACTTC
TRBJ1-1 NA TRBV7-9 NA CASSPWGGNTEAFF TGTGCCAGCAGCCCTTGGGGGGGGAACACTGAAGCTTTCTTT
TRBJ2-7 TRBD1 TRBV7-9 NA CASSLPGTAFSYEQYF TGTGCCAGCAGCCTCCCCGGGACAGCTTTCTCCTACGAGCAGTACTTC
TRBJ1-4 NA TRBV18 few CASSRGTDSLNEKLFF TGTGCCAGCTCACGGGGAACGGACAGCCTTAATGAAAAACTGTTTTTT
TRBJ2-6 NA TRBV27 NA CASSLSSPSGANVLTF TGTGCCAGCAGTTTATCCTCCCCCTCTGGGGCCAACGTCCTGACTTTC
TRBJ1-4 NA TRBV4-3 many CASSQGSRTTNEKLFF TGCGCCAGCAGCCAAGGAAGCAGGACTACTAATGAAAAACTGTTTTTT
TRBJ1-4 TRBD1 TRBV5-4 NA CASSGGQGGNEKLFF TGTGCCAGCAGCGGGGGACAGGGGGGGAATGAAAAACTGTTTTTT
TRBJ2-3 TRBD2 TRBV5-1 few CASSLEEVAGVMSTDTQYF TGCGCCAGCAGCTTGGAGGAGGTAGCGGGGGTGATGAGCACAGATACGCAGTATTTT
TRBJ2-3 NA TRBV7-6 many CASSRSGPDTQYF TGTGCCAGCAGCCGTTCCGGGCCAGATACGCAGTATTTT
TRBJ2-7 TRBD2 TRBV7-3 many CASSETSGGSRYEQYF TGTGCCAGCAGTGAGACTAGCGGGGGGTCACGGTACGAGCAGTACTTC
TRBJ2-5 TRBD2 TRBV7-6 many CASSLLPGGETQYF TGTGCCAGCAGCTTATTACCGGGGGGAGAGACCCAGTACTTC
TRBJ1-2 NA TRBV28 NA CASSLSGEGYGYTF TGTGCCAGCAGTTTAAGCGGGGAGGGCTATGGCTACACCTTC
TRBJ2-7 TRBD1 TRBV6-2/TRBV6-3 NA CASSNRDRVLQGISQEQYF TGTGCCAGCAGTAACCGGGACAGGGTACTTCAGGGGATTTCTCAAGAGCAGTACTTC
TRBJ2-1 NA TRBV2 few CASSEFLADAYNEQFF TGTGCCAGCAGTGAGTTTTTAGCGGACGCCTACAATGAGCAGTTCTTC
TRBJ2-7 NA TRBV28 many CASSLPNYEQYF TGTGCCAGCAGTTTACCCAACTACGAGCAGTACTTC
TRBJ2-3 NA TRBV27 NA CASSLLGDGDTQYF TGTGCCAGCAGTTTATTGGGGGACGGGGATACGCAGTATTTT